Listed below are T cell receptor beta chains from one sample, sequenced in a study of response to subunit inactivated influenza vaccine. MiXCR, applied by TCRdb to the RT-PCR reads, yields one record per CDR3 protein. The repertoire holds 450,000 to 700,000 distinct CDR3 sequences, with 14% as singletons. The sample in question was PBMCs from blood, obtained roughly 12 days after vaccination. The receptor set was obtained from a man aged 50-59 years who received an inactivated influenza vaccine. The CDR3 runs from the conserved cysteine through the conserved F or W. The order of the fields is D gene, clone size, V gene, J gene, CDR3 protein, CDR3 DNA. A D gene is named only where the DNA matches it firmly. Not all rows give a size; the values are once, few, many and, for expanded clones, a class.

>-|few|TRBV4-3|TRBJ2-2
CASSQGSWGDGELFF
TGCGCCAGCAGCCAAGGATCCTGGGGGGACGGGGAGCTGTTTTTT
>-|many|TRBV7-2|TRBJ1-4
CASSLGGQSNEKLFF
TGTGCCAGCAGCTTAGGTGGACAGTCTAACGAAAAACTGTTTTTT
>-|-|TRBV24-1|TRBJ1-1
CATSDLAGTEAFF
TGTGCCACCAGTGATTTAGCGGGGACTGAAGCTTTCTTT
>TRBD1|few|TRBV10-3|TRBJ2-7
CAISGNTGDEQYF
TGTGCCATCAGTGGGAACACAGGGGACGAGCAGTACTTC
>-|many|TRBV7-9|TRBJ1-2
CASSPDTRTGYTF
TGTGCCAGCAGCCCCGACACGCGAACTGGCTACACCTTC
>TRBD1|few|TRBV28|TRBJ2-1
CASSPHAPGTVYNEQFF
TGTGCCAGCAGTCCGCATGCCCCAGGGACAGTCTACAATGAGCAGTTCTTC
>TRBD1|many|TRBV3-1|TRBJ2-2
CASTGGTGGSGELFF
TGTGCCAGCACCGGCGGGACAGGGGGTTCCGGGGAGCTGTTTTTT
>-|-|TRBV5-6|TRBJ1-3
CASSGPDRSSGNTIYF
TGTGCCAGCAGCGGCCCGGACAGAAGCTCTGGAAACACCATATATTTT
>TRBD2|few|TRBV9|TRBJ2-1
CASSPKSGSGSVYYNEQFF
TGTGCCAGCAGCCCCAAGAGTGGTAGCGGGAGTGTTTACTACAATGAGCAGTTCTTC
>TRBD1|many|TRBV7-9|TRBJ1-2
CASQGQDYGYTF
TGTGCCAGTCAGGGACAGGACTATGGCTACACCTTC
>TRBD1|-|TRBV29-1|TRBJ2-2
CSADRGHTGELFF
TGCAGCGCAGACAGGGGGCACACCGGGGAGCTGTTTTTT
>-|many|TRBV7-2|TRBJ1-6
CASSSINSPGSPLHF
TGTGCCAGCAGCTCTATTAATAGTCCAGGTTCACCCCTCCACTTT
>-|few|TRBV28|TRBJ1-2
CATTNSGLYGYTF
TGTGCCACCACCAACTCGGGACTCTATGGCTACACCTTC
>-|-|TRBV14|TRBJ2-5
CASSQDRSGRQETQYF
TGTGCCAGCAGCCAAGATAGGTCGGGGCGTCAAGAGACCCAGTACTTC
>-|-|TRBV6-2/TRBV6-3|TRBJ2-5
CATQPQGLPGETQYF
TGTGCCACCCAACCTCAGGGGCTTCCAGGAGAGACCCAGTACTTC
>TRBD1|-|TRBV29-1|TRBJ2-7
CSAGQDYEQYF
TGCAGCGCAGGACAGGACTACGAGCAGTACTTC
>-|-|TRBV11-2|TRBJ2-1
CAGSLGGRPENEQFF
TGTGCCGGCAGCTTAGGAGGGAGACCCGAGAATGAGCAGTTCTTC
>TRBD1|-|TRBV5-1|TRBJ2-7
CASIPGTGYYEQYF
TGCGCCAGCATCCCCGGGACAGGGTACTACGAGCAGTACTTC
>-|-|TRBV5-1|TRBJ1-2
CASSLETSNYGYTF
TGCGCCAGCAGCTTGGAAACTTCTAACTATGGCTACACCTTC
>-|few|TRBV15|TRBJ2-1
CATSRAVGEQFF
TGTGCCACCAGCAGAGCTGTAGGTGAGCAGTTCTTC
>-|-|TRBV7-9|TRBJ2-7
CASSFGRTYEQHF
TGTGCCAGCAGCTTTGGCAGAACCTACGAGCAGCACTTC
>-|-|TRBV5-1|TRBJ2-2
CASSLTYRANTGELFF
TGCGCCAGCAGCCTAACTTACAGGGCGAACACCGGGGAGCTGTTTTTT
>-|-|TRBV20-1|TRBJ2-2
CGSETTNTGELFF
TGCGGATCAGAGACGACGAACACCGGGGAGCTGTTTTTT
>-|-|TRBV10-3|TRBJ1-6
CAISRDISSYNSPLHF
TGTGCCATCAGTAGAGACATCAGCTCCTATAATTCACCCCTCCACTTT
>-|-|TRBV12-3/TRBV12-4|TRBJ2-5
CASSFGASQETQYF
TGTGCCAGCAGTTTTGGGGCTAGCCAAGAGACCCAGTACTTC
>-|-|TRBV4-1|TRBJ2-5
CASSQESRSQETQYF
TGCGCCAGCAGCCAAGAATCTCGGAGCCAAGAGACCCAGTACTTC
>-|-|TRBV5-1|TRBJ1-1
CASSLAARTEVFF
TGCGCCAGCAGCTTGGCAGCCCGCACTGAAGTTTTCTTT
>-|few|TRBV25-1|TRBJ2-5
CASSEWGVETQYF
TGTGCCAGCAGTGAATGGGGGGTGGAGACCCAGTACTTC
>-|few|TRBV20-1|TRBJ1-1
CSAQQGTRGAEAFF
TGCAGTGCCCAACAGGGAACGCGTGGGGCGGAAGCTTTCTTT
>-|-|TRBV19|TRBJ2-4
CASSTDRLAKNIQYF
TGTGCCAGTAGTACCGACAGATTAGCCAAAAACATTCAGTACTTC
>TRBD1|few|TRBV15|TRBJ2-3
CATSREVGDRGADTQYF
TGTGCCACCAGCAGAGAAGTAGGGGACAGGGGGGCAGATACGCAGTATTTT
>-|few|TRBV3-1|TRBJ2-7
CASRGYNEQYF
TGTGCCAGCAGAGGGTATAACGAGCAGTACTTC
>TRBD2|few|TRBV5-5|TRBJ2-7
CASSPGRANEQYF
TGTGCCAGCAGCCCAGGGAGGGCCAACGAGCAGTACTTC
>-|-|TRBV7-3|TRBJ2-2
CASSFSGNTAELFF
TGTGCCAGCAGCTTTTCAGGGAACACCGCGGAGCTGTTTTTT
>-|once|TRBV20-1|TRBJ2-1
CSARDLDSNNEQFF
TGCAGTGCTAGAGACCTGGACTCCAACAATGAGCAGTTCTTC
>TRBD2|few|TRBV3-1|TRBJ2-7
CASSRSGGPSYEQYF
TGTGCCAGCAGCCGTAGCGGGGGCCCGTCCTACGAGCAGTACTTC
>-|-|TRBV20-1|TRBJ1-6
CSASRGPRNSPLHF
TGCAGTGCTAGTAGGGGTCCCCGGAATTCACCCCTCCACTTT
>-|-|TRBV6-5|TRBJ2-5
CASSYSRGFYETQYF
TGTGCCAGCAGTTACTCACGGGGGTTTTACGAGACCCAGTACTTC
>-|many|TRBV29-1|TRBJ2-1
CSVGTYNEQFF
TGCAGCGTCGGGACCTACAATGAGCAGTTCTTC
>-|-|TRBV25-1|TRBJ1-2
CASSEKQGDYGYTF
TGTGCCAGCAGTGAAAAACAGGGAGACTATGGCTACACCTTC
>-|-|TRBV4-2|TRBJ1-1
CASSQDIRGRYTEAFF
TGTGCCAGCAGCCAAGATATAAGGGGACGGTACACTGAAGCTTTCTTT
>TRBD1|-|TRBV20-1|TRBJ2-4
CSARGDGRGRENIQYF
TGCAGTGCTAGAGGGGACGGCAGGGGGCGCGAGAACATTCAGTACTTC
>-|-|TRBV7-2|TRBJ1-6
CASSLVAQKSPLHF
TGTGCCAGCAGCTTAGTTGCACAAAAATCACCCCTCCACTTT
>-|few|TRBV20-1|TRBJ2-3
CSANGLSQGTDTQYF
TGCAGTGCTAATGGTCTTTCGCAAGGCACAGATACGCAGTATTTT
>-|few|TRBV18|TRBJ1-3
CASSPNRLGNTIYF
TGTGCCAGCTCACCAAACAGGCTTGGAAACACCATATATTTT
>TRBD1|-|TRBV5-1|TRBJ2-3
CASTRQGWGTDTQYF
TGCGCCAGCACCCGACAGGGTTGGGGCACAGATACGCAGTATTTT